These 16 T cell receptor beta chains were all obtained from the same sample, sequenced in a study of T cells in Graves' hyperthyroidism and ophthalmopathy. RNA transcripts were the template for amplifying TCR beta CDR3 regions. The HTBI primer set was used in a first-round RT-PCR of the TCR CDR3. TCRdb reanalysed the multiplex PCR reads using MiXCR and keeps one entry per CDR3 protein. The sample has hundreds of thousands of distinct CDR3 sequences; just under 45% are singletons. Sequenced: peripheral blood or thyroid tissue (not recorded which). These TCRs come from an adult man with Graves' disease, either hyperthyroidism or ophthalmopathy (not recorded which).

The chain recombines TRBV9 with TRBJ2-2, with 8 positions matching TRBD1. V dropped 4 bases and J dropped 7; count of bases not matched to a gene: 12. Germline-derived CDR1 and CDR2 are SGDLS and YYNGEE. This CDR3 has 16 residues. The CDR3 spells CASSLVQGVMGGELFF. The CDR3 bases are TGTGCCAGCAGCTTGGTACAGGGGGTAATGGGCGGGGAGCTGTTTTTT. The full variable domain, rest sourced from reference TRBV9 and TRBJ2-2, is DSGVTQTPKHLITATGQRVTLRCSPRSGDLSVYWYQQSLDQGLQFLIQYYNGEERAKGNILERFSAQQFPDLHSELNLSSLELGDSALYFCASSLVQGVMGGELFFGEGSRLTVL.

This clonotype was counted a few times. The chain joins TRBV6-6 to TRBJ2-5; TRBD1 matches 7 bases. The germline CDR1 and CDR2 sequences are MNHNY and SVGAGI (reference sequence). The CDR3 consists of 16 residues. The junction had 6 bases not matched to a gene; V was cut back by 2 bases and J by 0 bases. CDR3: CASSYGQVLYQETQYF. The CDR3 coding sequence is TGTGCCAGCAGTTACGGACAGGTCCTGTACCAAGAGACCCAGTACTTC.

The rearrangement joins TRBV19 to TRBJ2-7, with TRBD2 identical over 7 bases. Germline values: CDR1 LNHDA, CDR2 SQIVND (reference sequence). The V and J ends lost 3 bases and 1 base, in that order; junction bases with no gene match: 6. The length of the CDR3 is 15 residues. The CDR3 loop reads CASSIGLVGSYEQYF. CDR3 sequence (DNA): TGTGCCAGTAGTATTGGACTAGTGGGTTCCTACGAGCAGTACTTC.

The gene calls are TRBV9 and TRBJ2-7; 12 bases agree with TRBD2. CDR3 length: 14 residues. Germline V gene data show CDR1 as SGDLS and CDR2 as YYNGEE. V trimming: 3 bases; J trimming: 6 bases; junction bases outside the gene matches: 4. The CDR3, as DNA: TGTGCCAGCAGCGGTGGACTAGCGGGGTTCGAGCAGTACTTC. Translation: CASSGGLAGFEQYF.

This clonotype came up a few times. CDR3 coding DNA: TGTGCCAGCAGGAGGGACAGGGTCCCCAATCAGCCCCAGCATTTT. Translated, it gives CASRRDRVPNQPQHF. The V gene is TRBV9, the J gene TRBJ1-5; 9 nucleotides align to TRBD1. This CDR3 is built from 15 residues. Trimming removed 5 bases from V and 3 bases from J; junction bases left unmatched: 6. Germline V gene sequence: CDR1 SGDLS, CDR2 YYNGEE.

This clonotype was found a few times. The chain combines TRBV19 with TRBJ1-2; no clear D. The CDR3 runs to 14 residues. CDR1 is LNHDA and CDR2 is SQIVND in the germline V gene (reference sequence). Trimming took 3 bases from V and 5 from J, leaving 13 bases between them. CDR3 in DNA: TGTGCCAGTAGTATTCTGGACGGATTATATGGCTACACCTTC. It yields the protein CASSILDGLYGYTF.

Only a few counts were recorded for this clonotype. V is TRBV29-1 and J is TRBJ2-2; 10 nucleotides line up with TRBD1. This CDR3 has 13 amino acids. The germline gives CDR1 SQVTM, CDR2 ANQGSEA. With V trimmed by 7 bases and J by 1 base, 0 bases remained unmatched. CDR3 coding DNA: TGCAGCGGGGACAGGGGGAACACCGGGGAGCTGTTTTTT. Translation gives CSGDRGNTGELFF.

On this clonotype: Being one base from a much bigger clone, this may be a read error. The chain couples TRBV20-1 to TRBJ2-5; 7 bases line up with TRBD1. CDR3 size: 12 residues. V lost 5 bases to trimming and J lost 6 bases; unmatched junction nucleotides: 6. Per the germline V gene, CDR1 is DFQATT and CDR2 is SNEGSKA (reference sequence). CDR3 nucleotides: TGCAGTGCTGACAGGGACGGGAAGACCCAGTACTTC. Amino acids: CSADRDGKTQYF.

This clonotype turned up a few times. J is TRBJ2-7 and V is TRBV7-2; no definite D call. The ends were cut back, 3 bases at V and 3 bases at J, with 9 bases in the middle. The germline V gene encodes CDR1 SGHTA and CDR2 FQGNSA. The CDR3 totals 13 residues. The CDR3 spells CASSFGEDYEQYF. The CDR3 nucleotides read TGTGCCAGCAGCTTTGGGGAAGACTACGAGCAGTACTTC.

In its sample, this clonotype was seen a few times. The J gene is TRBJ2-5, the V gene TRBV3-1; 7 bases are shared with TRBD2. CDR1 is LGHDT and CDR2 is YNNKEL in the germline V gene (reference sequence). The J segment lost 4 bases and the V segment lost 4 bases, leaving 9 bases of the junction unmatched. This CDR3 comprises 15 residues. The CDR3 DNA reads TGTGCCAGCAGCCCCATCCGGCCGGGGGGAGAGACCCAGTACTTC. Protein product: CASSPIRPGGETQYF.

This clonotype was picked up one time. Here the CDR3 reads CASSLGAGTGGSPLHF. The CDR3 DNA reads as TGTGCCAGCAGCTTAGGGGCCGGGACAGGCGGTTCACCCCTCCACTTT. The J gene is TRBJ1-6, the V gene TRBV13; 8 bases align to TRBD1. From germline, CDR1 is PRHDT and CDR2 FYEKMQ (reference sequence). Trimming removed 0 bases from V and 9 bases from J; junction bases left unmatched: 7. This CDR3 spans 16 amino acids.

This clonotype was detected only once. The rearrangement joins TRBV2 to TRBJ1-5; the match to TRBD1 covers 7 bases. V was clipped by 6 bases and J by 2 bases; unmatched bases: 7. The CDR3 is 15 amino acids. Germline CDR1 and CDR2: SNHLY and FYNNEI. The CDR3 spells CASSPPTGRNQPQHF. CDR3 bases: TGTGCCAGCAGCCCACCGACAGGGCGCAATCAGCCCCAGCATTTT. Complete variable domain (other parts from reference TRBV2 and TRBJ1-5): EPEVTQTPSHQVTQMGQEVILRCVPISNHLYFYWYRQILGQKVEFLVSFYNNEISEKSEIFDDQFSVERPDGSNFTLKIRSTKLEDSAMYFCASSPPTGRNQPQHFGDGTRLSIL.

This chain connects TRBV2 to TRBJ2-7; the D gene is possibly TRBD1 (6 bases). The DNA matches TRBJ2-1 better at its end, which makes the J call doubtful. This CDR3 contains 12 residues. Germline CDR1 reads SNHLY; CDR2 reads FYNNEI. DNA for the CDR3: TGTGCCAGCAGACGATCCGGGACACATCAGTTCTTC. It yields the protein CASRRSGTHQFF.

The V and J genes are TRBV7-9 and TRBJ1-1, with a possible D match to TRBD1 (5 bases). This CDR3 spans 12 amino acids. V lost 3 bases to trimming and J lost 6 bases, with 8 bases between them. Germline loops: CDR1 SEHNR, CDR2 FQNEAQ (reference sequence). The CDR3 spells CASSFQGPEAFF. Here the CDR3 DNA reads TGTGCCAGCAGCTTTCAGGGCCCTGAAGCTTTCTTT.

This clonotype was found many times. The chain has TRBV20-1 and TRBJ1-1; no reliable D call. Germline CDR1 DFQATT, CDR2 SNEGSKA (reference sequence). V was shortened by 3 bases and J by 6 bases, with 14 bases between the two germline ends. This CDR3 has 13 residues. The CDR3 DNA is TGCAGTGCTAGGGGCGGACGGAGGGCTGAAGCTTTCTTT. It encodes CSARGGRRAEAFF.

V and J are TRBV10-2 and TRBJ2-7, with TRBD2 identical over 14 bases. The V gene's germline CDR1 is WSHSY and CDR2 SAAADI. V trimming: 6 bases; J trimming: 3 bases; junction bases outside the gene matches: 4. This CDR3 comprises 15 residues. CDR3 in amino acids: CASRAGLAGVYEQYF. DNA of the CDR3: TGCGCCAGCAGAGCGGGACTAGCGGGAGTCTACGAGCAGTACTTC.